The sequence of this TCR beta chain was determined in a study of human T cells and chemical hapten exposure. Whole-study findings and limits: Expanded TCRs formed significantly more large CDR3 similarity clusters than controls.

Time point of the sample: patch test 1, 2 weeks after DPC sensitization. Treatment specified: therapeutic diphenylcyclopropenone sensitization with weekly scalp DPC. MiXCR, run by TCRdb on the RACE reads, gives a single entry per CDR3 protein. The profile shows 100,000 or so distinct CDR3 sequences, about 11% of them singletons. There are many counts of this clonotype. Its specificity is not known. This CDR3 spans 16 amino acids. This receptor was taken from a man aged 35-49 years with alopecia areata. Some clones in this sample may be carry-over from other donors' samples. The genes are TRBV21-1 and TRBJ2-7; the D call of TRBD1 is as the table states it, not checked on the DNA. TRBV21-1 is a documented pseudogene. The sequencing used whole blood, collected in connection with sensitization to the hapten diphenylcyclopropenone (DPC). CDR3 DNA: TGTGCCAGCAGCAAGGCGGACAGTGCCTGCTCCTACGAGCAGTACTTC. Its translation is CASSKADSACSYEQYF.